These 12 T cell receptor beta chains originate from one sample sequenced in a study of blood T cells in healthy people across ages. Together with a sample-barcoded 5' primer, a J-beta primer mix was included in a second PCR lasting about 6 to 11 cycles. MiXCR, run by TCRdb on the 5' RACE reads, gives a single entry per CDR3 protein. The table lists around 820,000 distinct CDR3 sequences, approximately 25% of them singletons. This same sample was also part of a study on T cells of mothers and their children.

The sample taken for sequencing was blood. Receptors originate from a boy between 5 and 17 years old in good health.

The J gene is TRBJ1-3, the V gene TRBV28; D might be TRBD1 (5 bases). Trimming shortened V by 3 bases and J by 2 bases, and 8 bases separated the two germline ends. The CDR3 spans 14 residues. Germline V gene lookup returns CDR1 MDHEN and CDR2 SYDVKM. CDR3 residues: CASSLTDTGNTIYF. CDR3 DNA sequence: TGTGCCAGCAGTTTGACAGATACTGGAAACACCATATATTTT.

This clonotype was seen a few times. CDR3 in DNA: TGTGCCAGCAGCCAAGTGGGAGGACAGGGTTTGATTGAGCAGTTCTTC. It specifies CASSQVGGQGLIEQFF. This chain uses TRBV7-2 with TRBJ2-1; 8 bases are shared with TRBD1. The CDR3 loop spans 16 amino acids. With 5 bases clipped from V and 9 bases from J, the junction kept 15 bases outside the gene matches. Germline V gene lookup returns CDR1 SGHTA and CDR2 FQGNSA.

As to this clonotype: The junction shows a germline mismatch at one end, possibly a read error. V is TRBV15 and J is TRBJ1-1; D is unclear. Germline CDR1 reads LNHNV; CDR2 reads YYDKDF (reference sequence). There are 13 residues in the CDR3. In nucleotides, the CDR3 is TGTGCCACCAGCAGAGGGATGGGCACTAAAGCTTTCTTT. Its translation: CATSRGMGTKAFF.

This clonotype was detected a few times. The chain recombines TRBV9 with TRBJ1-3; tentative D call: TRBD1 (5 bases). The V end was cut by 0 bases, the J end by 3 bases, with 10 bases between. Germline V gene data show CDR1 as SGDLS and CDR2 as YYNGEE. This CDR3 has 15 residues. CDR3 coding DNA: TGTGCCAGCAGCGTAGTGGGGGAGATTGGAAACACCATATATTTT. This gives the protein CASSVVGEIGNTIYF.

This clonotype has just a few counts. This may be a read error: a much more frequent sequence differs by one nucleotide. V and J are TRBV7-8 and TRBJ2-1; no firm D call. This CDR3 has 12 amino acids. The V gene's germline CDR1 is SGHVS and CDR2 FQNEAQ. The CDR3 DNA follows: TGTACCAGCAGCTTAGCCTACAATGAGCAGTTCTTC. Encoded protein: CTSSLAYNEQFF.

The chain uses TRBV6-5 and TRBJ1-1, with 8 positions matching TRBD1. The V segment lost 5 bases and the J segment 4 bases; nucleotides outside the gene matches: 12. The CDR3 sequence is 16 residues long. Looked up from germline, CDR1 is MNHEY and CDR2 is SVGAGI. This CDR3 reads CASSHGTGQGGTEAFF. In DNA form, the CDR3 reads TGTGCCAGCAGTCACGGGACAGGACAAGGGGGCACTGAAGCTTTCTTT.

This clonotype was detected only a few times. The V gene is TRBV29-1, the J gene TRBJ1-4; TRBD1 is a possible D gene (5 bases). CDR1 is SQVTM, CDR2 ANQGSEA, per germline. V was shortened by 5 bases and J by 3 bases, with 10 bases between the two germline ends. The CDR3 is 13 amino acids. CDR3 residues: CSVLRVANEKLFF. In nucleotides, the CDR3 is TGCAGCGTTCTCAGGGTTGCTAATGAAAAACTGTTTTTT.

This sequence joins TRBV6-2 or TRBV6-3 and TRBJ2-5; 9 nucleotides agree with TRBD2. Judging by the DNA end, TRBJ2-1 fits better; the J call may be wrong. CDR1 is MNHEY, CDR2 SVGEGT, per germline. This CDR3 contains 16 residues. As DNA, the CDR3 is TGTGCCAGCAGTTACTCTCCAGGACTAGCGCGCGCTGAGCAGTTCTTC. This gives the protein CASSYSPGLARAEQFF.

V is TRBV12-3 or TRBV12-4 and J is TRBJ2-7; perhaps TRBD1 as D (6 bases). The V gene lost 6 bases and the J gene lost 1 base, with 19 bases spanning the gap. This CDR3 has 16 amino acids. This CDR3 is CASSRTLGADSYEQYF. CDR3 sequence (DNA): TGTGCCAGCAGCCGTACTTTGGGGGCTGATTCCTACGAGCAGTACTTC.

This chain connects TRBV29-1 to TRBJ2-1, with D uncertain. The length of the CDR3 is 17 residues. Trimming removed 3 bases at V and 0 bases at J, with 18 bases between. Germline-derived CDR1 and CDR2 are SQVTM and ANQGSEA. Written as DNA, the CDR3 is TGCAGCGTTGAGGCTGGGCCTCCTTCAAGCTCCTACAATGAGCAGTTCTTC. Translated: CSVEAGPPSSSYNEQFF.

The chain links TRBV5-1 to TRBJ2-5; TRBD2 matches at 8 bases. V lost 4 bases and J lost 4; bases outside the gene matches: 9. The CDR3 length is 15 residues. Germline V gene sequence: CDR1 SGHRS, CDR2 YFSETQ. The chain's CDR3 is CASSINSGTRETQYF. The CDR3 DNA follows: TGCGCCAGCAGCATTAATAGCGGGACCCGAGAGACCCAGTACTTC.

A single count supports this clonotype. The junction departs from the called germline gene at one end, perhaps through a read error. The CDR3 is CASSLAGRPANSPLHF. CDR3 coding DNA: TGTGCCAGCAGCTTAGCGGGACGCCCGGCGAATTCGCCCCTCCACTTT. The J gene is TRBJ1-6, the V gene TRBV7-2; D possibly corresponds to TRBD1 (5 bases). This CDR3 is built from 16 residues. Germline V CDR1 and CDR2: SGHTA, FQGNSA.